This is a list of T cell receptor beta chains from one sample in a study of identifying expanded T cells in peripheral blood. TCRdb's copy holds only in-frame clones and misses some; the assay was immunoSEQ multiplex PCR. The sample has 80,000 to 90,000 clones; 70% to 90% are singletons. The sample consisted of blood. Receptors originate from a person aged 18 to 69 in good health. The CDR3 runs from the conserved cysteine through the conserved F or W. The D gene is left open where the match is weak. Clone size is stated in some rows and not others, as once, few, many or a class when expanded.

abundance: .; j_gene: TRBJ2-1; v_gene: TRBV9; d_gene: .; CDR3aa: CASSGGFRAVSYNEQFF; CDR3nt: TGTGCCAGCAGCGGAGGATTCCGGGCGGTCTCCTACAATGAGCAGTTCTTC
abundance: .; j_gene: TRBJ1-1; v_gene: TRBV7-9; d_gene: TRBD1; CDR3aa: CASSQRDRQGTEAFF; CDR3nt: TGTGCCAGCAGCCAACGGGACAGACAGGGGACTGAAGCTTTCTTT
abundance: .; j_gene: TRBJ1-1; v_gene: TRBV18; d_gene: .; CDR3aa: CASSPTGNTEAFF; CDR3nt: TGTGCCAGCTCACCAACCGGGAACACTGAAGCTTTCTTT
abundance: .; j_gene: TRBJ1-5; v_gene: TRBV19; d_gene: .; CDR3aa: CASSMGDFGQPQHF; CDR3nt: TGTGCCAGTAGTATGGGAGATTTCGGTCAGCCCCAGCATTTT
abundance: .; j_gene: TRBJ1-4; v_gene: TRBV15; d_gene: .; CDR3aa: CATSRGGVEKLFF; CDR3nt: TGTGCCACCAGCAGAGGAGGGGTTGAAAAACTGTTTTTT
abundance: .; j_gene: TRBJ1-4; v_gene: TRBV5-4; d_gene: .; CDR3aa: CASNIDPNEKLFF; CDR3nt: TGTGCCAGCAACATCGACCCAAATGAAAAACTGTTTTTT
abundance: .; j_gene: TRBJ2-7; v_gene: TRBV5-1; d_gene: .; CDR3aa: CASSLVVGAVPYEQYF; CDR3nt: TGCGCCAGCAGCTTGGTAGTAGGGGCAGTACCTTACGAGCAGTACTTC
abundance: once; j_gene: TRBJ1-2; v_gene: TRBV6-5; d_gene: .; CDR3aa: CASRSPGYLNYGYTF; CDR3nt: TGTGCCAGCAGATCACCCGGCTATCTCAACTATGGCTACACCTTC
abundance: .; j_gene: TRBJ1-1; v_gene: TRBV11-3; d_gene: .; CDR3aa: CASSLDNWRGRTEAFF; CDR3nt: TGTGCCAGCAGCTTAGATAATTGGCGGGGACGGACTGAAGCTTTCTTT
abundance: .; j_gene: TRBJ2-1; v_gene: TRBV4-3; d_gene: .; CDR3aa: CASSPAGQRNNEQFF; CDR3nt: TGCGCCAGCAGCCCCGCGGGACAGAGAAACAATGAGCAGTTCTTC
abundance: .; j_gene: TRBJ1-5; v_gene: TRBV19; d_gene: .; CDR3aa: CASSPRTDVWDSNQPQHF; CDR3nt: TGTGCCAGTAGTCCCCGGACAGATGTTTGGGATAGCAATCAGCCCCAGCATTTT
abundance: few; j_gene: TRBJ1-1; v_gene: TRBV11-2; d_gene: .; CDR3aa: CASSFLESVPAFF; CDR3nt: TGTGCCAGCAGCTTTTTGGAGTCGGTCCCGGCTTTCTTT
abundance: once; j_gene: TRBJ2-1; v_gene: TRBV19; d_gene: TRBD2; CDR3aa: CASSDSGGGPNEQFF; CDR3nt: TGTGCCAGTAGTGATAGCGGGGGGGGCCCCAATGAGCAGTTCTTC
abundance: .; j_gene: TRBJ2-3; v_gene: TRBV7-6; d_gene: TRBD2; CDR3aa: CASSQGLGTDTQYF; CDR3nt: TGTGCCAGCAGCCAAGGACTAGGCACAGATACGCAGTATTTT
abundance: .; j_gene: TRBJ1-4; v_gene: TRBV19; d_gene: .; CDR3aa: CASSIKTTNPGKLFF; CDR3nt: TGTGCCAGTAGTATCAAAACGACGAATCCCGGAAAACTGTTTTTT
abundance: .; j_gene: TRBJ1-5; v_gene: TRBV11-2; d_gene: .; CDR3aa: CASSLTWGQPQHF; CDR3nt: TGTGCCAGCAGTCTTACTTGGGGACAGCCCCAGCATTTT
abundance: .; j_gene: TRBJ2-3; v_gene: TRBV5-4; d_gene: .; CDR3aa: CASSSGVGTQYF; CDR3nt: TGTGCCAGCAGCTCGGGCGTGGGGACGCAGTATTTT
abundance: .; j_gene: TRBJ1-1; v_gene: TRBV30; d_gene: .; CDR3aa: CAWRQNTEAFF; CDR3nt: TGTGCCTGGAGGCAGAACACTGAAGCTTTCTTT
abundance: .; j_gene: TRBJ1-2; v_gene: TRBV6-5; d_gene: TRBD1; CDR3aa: CASSTGGGRGYGYTF; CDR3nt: TGTGCCAGCAGCACAGGGGGGGGAAGGGGCTATGGCTACACCTTC
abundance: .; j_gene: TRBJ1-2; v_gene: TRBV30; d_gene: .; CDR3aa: CAWSVTGGGYTF; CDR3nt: TGTGCCTGGAGTGTAACCGGAGGTGGCTACACCTTC